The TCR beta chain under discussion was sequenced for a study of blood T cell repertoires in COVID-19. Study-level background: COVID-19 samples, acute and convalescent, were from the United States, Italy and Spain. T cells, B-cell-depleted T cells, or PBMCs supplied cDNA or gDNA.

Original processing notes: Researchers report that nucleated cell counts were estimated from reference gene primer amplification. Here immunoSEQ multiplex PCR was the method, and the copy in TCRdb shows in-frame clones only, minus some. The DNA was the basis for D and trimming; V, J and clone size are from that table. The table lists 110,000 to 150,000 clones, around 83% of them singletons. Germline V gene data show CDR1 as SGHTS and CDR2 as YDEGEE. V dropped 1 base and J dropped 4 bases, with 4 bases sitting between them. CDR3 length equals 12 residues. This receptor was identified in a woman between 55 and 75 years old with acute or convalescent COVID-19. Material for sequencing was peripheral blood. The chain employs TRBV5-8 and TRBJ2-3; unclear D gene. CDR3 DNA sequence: TGTGCCAGCAGCTTGCGGGCAGATACGCAGTATTTT. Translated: CASSLRADTQYF.